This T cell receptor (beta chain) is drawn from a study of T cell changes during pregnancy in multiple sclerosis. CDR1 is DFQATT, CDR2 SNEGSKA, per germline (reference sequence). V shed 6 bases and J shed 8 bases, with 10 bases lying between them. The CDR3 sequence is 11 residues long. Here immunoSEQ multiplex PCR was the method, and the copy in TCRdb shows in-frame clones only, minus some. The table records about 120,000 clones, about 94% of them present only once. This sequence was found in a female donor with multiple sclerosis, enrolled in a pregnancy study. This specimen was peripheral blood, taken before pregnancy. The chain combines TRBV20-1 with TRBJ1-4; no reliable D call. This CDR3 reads CSALGREKLFF. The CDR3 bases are TGCAGTGCCCTAGGTCGGGAAAAACTGTTTTTT.